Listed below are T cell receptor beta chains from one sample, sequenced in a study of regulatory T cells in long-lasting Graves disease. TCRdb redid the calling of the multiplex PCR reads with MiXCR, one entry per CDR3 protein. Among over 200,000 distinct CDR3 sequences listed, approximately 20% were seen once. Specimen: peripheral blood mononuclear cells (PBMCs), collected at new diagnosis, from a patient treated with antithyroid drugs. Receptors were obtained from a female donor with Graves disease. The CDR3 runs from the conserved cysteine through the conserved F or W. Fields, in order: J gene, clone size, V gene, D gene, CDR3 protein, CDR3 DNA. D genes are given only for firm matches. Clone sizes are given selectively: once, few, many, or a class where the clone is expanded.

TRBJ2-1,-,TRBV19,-,CASSLPDNEQFF,TGTGCCAGTAGTTTGCCAGACAATGAGCAGTTCTTC
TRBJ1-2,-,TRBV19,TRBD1,CASSIPFQGDYGYTF,TGTGCCAGTAGTATTCCGTTTCAGGGGGATTATGGCTACACCTTC
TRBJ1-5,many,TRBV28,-,CASTDGDQPQHF,TGTGCCAGCACGGACGGAGATCAGCCCCAGCATTTT
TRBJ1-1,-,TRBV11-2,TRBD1,CASSFEGAGAEAFF,TGTGCCAGCAGCTTTGAGGGGGCGGGAGCTGAAGCTTTCTTT
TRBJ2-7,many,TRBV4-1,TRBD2,CASSHTTSGRAYEQYF,TGTGCCAGCAGCCACACGACTAGCGGGAGGGCCTACGAGCAGTACTTC
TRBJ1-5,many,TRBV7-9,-,CASSLEVGGGNQPQHF,TGTGCCAGCAGCTTAGAAGTTGGAGGAGGCAATCAGCCCCAGCATTTT
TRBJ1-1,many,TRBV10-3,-,CAINGQLNTEAFF,TGTGCCATCAATGGACAACTGAACACTGAAGCTTTCTTT
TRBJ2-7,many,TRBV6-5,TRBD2,CASSYYQGLAGGYEQYF,TGTGCCAGCAGTTATTATCAGGGACTAGCGGGAGGCTACGAGCAGTACTTC
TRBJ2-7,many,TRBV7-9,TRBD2,CASSLLAGARSYEQYF,TGTGCCAGCAGCTTACTAGCGGGAGCGAGGTCCTACGAGCAGTACTTC
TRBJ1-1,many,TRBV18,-,CASSPPGWGGEAFF,TGTGCCAGCTCACCCCCAGGTTGGGGCGGTGAAGCTTTCTTT
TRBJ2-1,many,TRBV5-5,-,CASSFLAGTAYNEQFF,TGTGCCAGCAGCTTTTTGGCCGGGACTGCATACAATGAGCAGTTCTTC
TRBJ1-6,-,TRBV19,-,CASSITGKGNSPLHF,TGTGCCAGTAGTATCACGGGAAAGGGGAATTCACCCCTCCACTTT
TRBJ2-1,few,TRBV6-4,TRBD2,CASSDTSGSREQFF,TGTGCCAGCAGTGACACTAGCGGGAGTCGGGAGCAGTTCTTC
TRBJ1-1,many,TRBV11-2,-,CASSLESRQVNTEAFF,TGTGCCAGCAGCTTAGAAAGCAGACAGGTGAACACTGAAGCTTTCTTT
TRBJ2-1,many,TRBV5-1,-,CASSLEAASSYNEQFF,TGCGCCAGCAGCTTGGAGGCGGCCAGCTCCTACAATGAGCAGTTCTTC
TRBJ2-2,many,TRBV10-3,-,CAISESDAGTGELFF,TGTGCCATCAGTGAGTCGGACGCCGGCACCGGGGAGCTGTTTTTT
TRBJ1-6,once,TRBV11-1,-,CAGSLEKNSPLHF,TGTGCCGGCAGCTTAGAGAAGAATTCGCCCCTCCACTTT
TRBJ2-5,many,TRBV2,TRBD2,CASSDASGRGETQYF,TGTGCCAGCAGTGATGCTAGCGGGAGAGGAGAGACCCAGTACTTC
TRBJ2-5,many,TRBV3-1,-,CASSPNLATRETQYF,TGTGCCAGCAGCCCGAACTTGGCTACCCGCGAGACCCAGTACTTC
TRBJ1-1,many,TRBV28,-,CAAVPPSPGITEAFF,TGTGCCGCTGTGCCCCCATCCCCGGGGATCACTGAAGCTTTCTTT
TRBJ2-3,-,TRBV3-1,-,CASSPARWVTDTQYF,TGTGCCAGCAGCCCCGCCCGGTGGGTCACAGATACGCAGTATTTT
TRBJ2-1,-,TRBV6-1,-,CASHRDIYNEQFF,TGTGCCAGCCATCGGGACATCTACAATGAGCAGTTCTTC
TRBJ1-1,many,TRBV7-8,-,CASSTLLSNTEAFF,TGTGCCAGCAGCACGCTACTTTCGAACACTGAAGCTTTCTTT
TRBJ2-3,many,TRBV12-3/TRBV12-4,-,CASSLQAAGDTQYF,TGTGCCAGCAGTTTACAGGCCGCCGGGGATACGCAGTATTTT
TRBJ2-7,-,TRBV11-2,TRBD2,CASSQSLGRANYEQYF,TGTGCCAGCAGCCAATCTCTGGGGAGGGCCAATTACGAGCAGTACTTC
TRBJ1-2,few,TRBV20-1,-,CSARDYRGEDGYTF,TGCAGTGCTAGAGATTACAGAGGGGAGGATGGCTACACCTTC
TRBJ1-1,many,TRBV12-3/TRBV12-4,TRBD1,CASRTQGANTEAFF,TGTGCCAGCAGGACACAGGGGGCGAACACTGAAGCTTTCTTT
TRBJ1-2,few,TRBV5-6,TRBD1,CASSSGTGGSGYGYTF,TGTGCCAGCAGCTCCGGGACAGGGGGGTCGGGCTATGGCTACACCTTC
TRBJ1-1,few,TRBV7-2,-,CASSLIIDTEAFF,TGTGCCAGCAGCTTAATCATAGACACTGAAGCTTTCTTT
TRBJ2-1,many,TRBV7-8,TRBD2,CASSAELAGVREQFF,TGTGCCAGCAGCGCGGAACTAGCGGGAGTAAGGGAGCAGTTCTTC
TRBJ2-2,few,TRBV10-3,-,CAINGNTGELFF,TGTGCCATCAATGGAAACACCGGGGAGCTGTTTTTT
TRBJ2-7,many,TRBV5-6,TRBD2,CASSLGLALHEQYF,TGTGCCAGCAGCTTGGGACTAGCACTCCACGAGCAGTACTTC
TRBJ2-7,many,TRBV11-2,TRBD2,CASSLEEGRAYEQYF,TGTGCCAGCAGCTTAGAGGAAGGGAGGGCCTACGAGCAGTACTTC
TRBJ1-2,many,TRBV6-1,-,CASSEGSPDGYTF,TGTGCCAGCAGCGAGGGGTCCCCGGATGGCTACACCTTC
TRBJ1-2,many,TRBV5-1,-,CASSLGGGYNYGYTF,TGCGCCAGCAGCTTGGGCGGGGGCTATAACTATGGCTACACCTTC
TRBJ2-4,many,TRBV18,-,CASSRDRGQGNIQYF,TGTGCCAGCTCACGCGACAGAGGTCAAGGAAACATTCAGTACTTC
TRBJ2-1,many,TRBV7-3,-,CASSSDNYNEQFF,TGTGCCAGCAGCTCGGACAATTACAATGAGCAGTTCTTC
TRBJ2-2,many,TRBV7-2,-,CASSPLVSNTGELFF,TGTGCCAGCAGCCCACTAGTCTCGAACACCGGGGAGCTGTTTTTT
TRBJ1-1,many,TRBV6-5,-,CASSYKGGDTEAFF,TGTGCCAGCAGTTATAAGGGGGGAGACACTGAAGCTTTCTTT